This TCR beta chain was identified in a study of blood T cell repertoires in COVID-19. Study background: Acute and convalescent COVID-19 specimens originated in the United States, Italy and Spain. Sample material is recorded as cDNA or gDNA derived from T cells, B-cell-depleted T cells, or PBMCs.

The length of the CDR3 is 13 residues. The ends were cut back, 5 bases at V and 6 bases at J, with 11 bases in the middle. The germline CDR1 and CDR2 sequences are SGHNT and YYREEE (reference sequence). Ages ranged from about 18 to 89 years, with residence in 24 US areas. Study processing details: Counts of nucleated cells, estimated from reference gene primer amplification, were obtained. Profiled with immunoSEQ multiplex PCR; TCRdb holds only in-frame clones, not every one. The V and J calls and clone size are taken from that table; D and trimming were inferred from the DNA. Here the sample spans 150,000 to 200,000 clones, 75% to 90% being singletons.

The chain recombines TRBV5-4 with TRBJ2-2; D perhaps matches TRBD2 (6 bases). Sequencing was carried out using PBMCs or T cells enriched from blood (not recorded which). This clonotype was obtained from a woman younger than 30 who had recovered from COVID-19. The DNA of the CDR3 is TGTGCCAGCAGTCGGAGGGCGGCCGGGGAGCTGTTTTTT. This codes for CASSRRAAGELFF.